Listed below are T cell receptor beta chains from one sample, sequenced in a study of CD8 T cells in Susac syndrome. TCRdb passed the immunoSEQ multiplex PCR reads through MiXCR, listing each CDR3 protein once. The data hold approximately 300,000 distinct CDR3 sequences, with 85% observed a single time. The sample consisted of CD8+ T cells from PBMCs. The receptors here all came from a human donor with multiple sclerosis. Each CDR3 is given with its conserved first and last residue. Each record gives: J gene, clone size, V gene, D gene, CDR3 protein, CDR3 DNA. D genes are given only for firm matches. Clone size appears in some rows only: once, few, many, or a class for an expanded clone.

TRBJ1-5 - TRBV19 - CASRAFIRSNQPQHF TGTGCCAGTAGAGCTTTCATTAGGAGCAATCAGCCCCAGCATTTT
TRBJ1-1 - TRBV11-3 - CASSDAVNTEAFF TGTGCCAGCAGCGACGCCGTGAACACTGAAGCTTTCTTT
TRBJ2-2 - TRBV3-1 - CASTTEVAGELFF TGTGCCAGCACCACGGAAGTGGCCGGGGAGCTGTTTTTT
TRBJ2-5 - TRBV10-3 TRBD1 CAISGDSQETQYF TGTGCCATCAGCGGGGACAGTCAAGAGACCCAGTACTTC
TRBJ1-4 - TRBV7-2 - CASSLGPGRSNEKLFF TGTGCCAGCAGCTTAGGGCCGGGACGTAGTAATGAAAAACTGTTTTTT
TRBJ1-4 - TRBV9 TRBD1 CASSADRGLNNEKLFF TGTGCCAGCAGCGCGGACAGGGGACTGAATAATGAAAAACTGTTTTTT
TRBJ2-7 - TRBV12-5 - CASGPSTGYEQYF TGTGCTAGTGGTCCGTCGACAGGCTACGAGCAGTACTTC
TRBJ2-5 - TRBV2 TRBD2 CASRSGIQETQYF TGTGCCAGCAGGAGCGGGATCCAAGAGACCCAGTACTTC
TRBJ2-3 - TRBV13 - CASSFRRTGSTDTQYF TGTGCCAGCAGCTTTCGCCGGACGGGCAGCACAGATACGCAGTATTTT
TRBJ2-7 - TRBV20-1 - CSARGLTAVLYEQYF TGCAGTGCTAGAGGTCTGACAGCGGTTCTCTACGAGCAGTACTTC
TRBJ1-2 - TRBV27 - CASSSLQTGPYGYTF TGTGCCAGCAGTTCACTCCAGACAGGCCCCTATGGCTACACCTTC
TRBJ1-5 few TRBV4-2 TRBD1 CASSPWTGGNQPQHF TGTGCCAGCAGCCCTTGGACAGGGGGCAATCAGCCCCAGCATTTT
TRBJ1-4 few TRBV6-6 - CASSYSTGNEKLFF TGTGCCAGCAGTTATAGCACGGGGAATGAAAAACTGTTTTTT
TRBJ2-1 once TRBV29-1 TRBD2 CSVKQAGGPGNEQFF TGCAGCGTTAAACAGGCGGGAGGGCCGGGGAATGAGCAGTTCTTC
TRBJ2-7 few TRBV6-1 TRBD2 CASSLISGSAYEQYF TGTGCCAGCAGCCTCATTAGCGGGAGCGCCTACGAGCAGTACTTC
TRBJ2-1 - TRBV9 - CASSVAEGVGYEQFF TGTGCCAGCAGCGTAGCGGAGGGTGTGGGGTATGAGCAGTTCTTC
TRBJ1-1 - TRBV7-4 - CASSLEWGTEAFF TGTGCCAGCAGCTTAGAGTGGGGCACTGAAGCTTTCTTT